Listed here is a single T cell receptor beta chain. The entry originates in a study of T-cell memory formation after mild COVID-19. TCRdb processed the 5' RACE reads anew with MiXCR; each CDR3 protein has one entry. This sample has 350,000 or so distinct CDR3 sequences, with over 10% found just once. Germline CDR1 SGHDT, CDR2 YYEEEE. V gave up 4 bases and J gave up 7 bases; unmatched junction bases: 8. CDR3 size: 15 residues. The specimen sequenced was PBMCs or a T cell subset sorted from them (not recorded which). The sequence came from a man aged 18 to 30 who had mild COVID-19 (a few samples of this study predate the infection). Cell type and time point are not known. The rearrangement joins TRBV5-6 to TRBJ2-1, with TRBD2 identical over 10 bases. CDR3 loop: CASSPLSGGANEQFF. CDR3 DNA: TGTGCCAGCAGCCCATTGAGCGGGGGGGCAAATGAGCAGTTCTTC.